A selection of T cell receptor beta chains follows, all from one sample in a study of CXCR3-negative and CXCR3-positive naive CD8 T cells. Using the 5' RACE reads, TCRdb records one entry per CDR3 protein without DNA. In total, the table holds some 54,000 distinct CDR3 sequences. Input material: naive CXCR3+ CD8+ T cells from blood. These receptors all stem from a human donor in good health. Some clones in this sample may be carry-over from other donors' samples. The CDR3 runs from the conserved cysteine through the conserved F or W.

j_call: TRBJ1-1
v_call: TRBV7-2
cdr3_aa: CASSLVSEAFF

j_call: TRBJ2-2
v_call: TRBV20-1
cdr3_aa: CSARDAQGMGTGELFF

j_call: TRBJ2-7
v_call: TRBV7-9
cdr3_aa: CASSLGRTASYEQYF

j_call: TRBJ2-7
v_call: TRBV9
cdr3_aa: CASSPSQGNEQYF

j_call: TRBJ2-7
v_call: TRBV7-9
cdr3_aa: CASSSPGGVIGEQYF

j_call: TRBJ2-7
v_call: TRBV20-1
cdr3_aa: CSARGTDFYEQYF

j_call: TRBJ2-2
v_call: TRBV3-1
cdr3_aa: CASSQDVAGFTGELFF

j_call: TRBJ1-1
v_call: TRBV12-3/TRBV12-4
cdr3_aa: CASSEWGVDEAFF

j_call: TRBJ2-1
v_call: TRBV5-4
cdr3_aa: CASSALAGADNEQFF

j_call: TRBJ2-1
v_call: TRBV6-5
cdr3_aa: CASSWTSGLLLDNEQFF

j_call: TRBJ2-1
v_call: TRBV12-3/TRBV12-4
cdr3_aa: CASRPGQYNEQFF

j_call: TRBJ1-2
v_call: TRBV7-6
cdr3_aa: CASSPILGQGYGYTF

j_call: TRBJ2-3
v_call: TRBV7-6
cdr3_aa: CASSSTQGGTQYF

j_call: TRBJ2-7
v_call: TRBV4-3
cdr3_aa: CASSQDWGGSYEQYF

j_call: TRBJ2-3
v_call: TRBV7-8
cdr3_aa: CASSLDRRTSTDTQYF

j_call: TRBJ2-2
v_call: TRBV2
cdr3_aa: CASFATQTGTGELFF

j_call: TRBJ2-1
v_call: TRBV29-1
cdr3_aa: CSVEDPPRGGATYNEQFF

j_call: TRBJ2-1
v_call: TRBV2
cdr3_aa: CASSTAGMTYNEQFF

j_call: TRBJ2-2
v_call: TRBV2
cdr3_aa: CASSGGRRPANTGELFF

j_call: TRBJ2-2
v_call: TRBV5-1
cdr3_aa: CASSLGKGRGTGELFF

j_call: TRBJ2-1
v_call: TRBV6-4
cdr3_aa: CASSDSNFEQFF

j_call: TRBJ2-1
v_call: TRBV20-1
cdr3_aa: CSARAVGLPYNEQFF

j_call: TRBJ1-1
v_call: TRBV4-1
cdr3_aa: CASSPPGQGIWDTEAFF

j_call: TRBJ2-6
v_call: TRBV14
cdr3_aa: CASSQVSGANVLTF

j_call: TRBJ2-7
v_call: TRBV12-5
cdr3_aa: CASGLVPDGYSEQYF

j_call: TRBJ2-7
v_call: TRBV27
cdr3_aa: CASSPLGGNEQYF

j_call: TRBJ2-5
v_call: TRBV7-9
cdr3_aa: CASSLLRPTTDQETQYF

j_call: TRBJ2-1
v_call: TRBV29-1
cdr3_aa: CSVRPREWEQFF

j_call: TRBJ2-5
v_call: TRBV7-9
cdr3_aa: CASSRIVETGETQYF

j_call: TRBJ1-5
v_call: TRBV29-1
cdr3_aa: CSVETDINQPQHF

j_call: TRBJ2-7
v_call: TRBV2
cdr3_aa: CASTADYEQYF

j_call: TRBJ2-7
v_call: TRBV9
cdr3_aa: CASSTGQGLSYEQYF

j_call: TRBJ1-2
v_call: TRBV28
cdr3_aa: CASSLLDRNGYTF

j_call: TRBJ2-2
v_call: TRBV28
cdr3_aa: CASSTLIPTAGTADGELFF

j_call: TRBJ2-7
v_call: TRBV13
cdr3_aa: CASSGPSEGAATSYEQYF

j_call: TRBJ2-1
v_call: TRBV12-3/TRBV12-4
cdr3_aa: CASRSLAGGYNEQFF

j_call: TRBJ1-1
v_call: TRBV4-3
cdr3_aa: CASSQDASANTEAFF

j_call: TRBJ2-2
v_call: TRBV9
cdr3_aa: CASSPLAGGSAGELFF

j_call: TRBJ2-7
v_call: TRBV7-2
cdr3_aa: CASSLVGSSYEQYF

j_call: TRBJ1-5
v_call: TRBV28
cdr3_aa: CASSFSPSNQPQHF

j_call: TRBJ1-1
v_call: TRBV11-2
cdr3_aa: CASRGGRVSTEAFF

j_call: TRBJ2-7
v_call: TRBV4-1
cdr3_aa: CASSQDPGDPYEQYF

j_call: TRBJ2-5
v_call: TRBV14
cdr3_aa: CAISRYLDRGGQETQYF

j_call: TRBJ2-1
v_call: TRBV15
cdr3_aa: CATSRDADSMRDEQFF

j_call: TRBJ1-2
v_call: TRBV12-3/TRBV12-4
cdr3_aa: CASRSTANYGYTF

j_call: TRBJ2-5
v_call: TRBV29-1
cdr3_aa: CSVEGASGEETQYF

j_call: TRBJ2-2
v_call: TRBV18
cdr3_aa: CASSPAGELFF

j_call: TRBJ2-7
v_call: TRBV10-3
cdr3_aa: CAISEPGTGGYEQYF